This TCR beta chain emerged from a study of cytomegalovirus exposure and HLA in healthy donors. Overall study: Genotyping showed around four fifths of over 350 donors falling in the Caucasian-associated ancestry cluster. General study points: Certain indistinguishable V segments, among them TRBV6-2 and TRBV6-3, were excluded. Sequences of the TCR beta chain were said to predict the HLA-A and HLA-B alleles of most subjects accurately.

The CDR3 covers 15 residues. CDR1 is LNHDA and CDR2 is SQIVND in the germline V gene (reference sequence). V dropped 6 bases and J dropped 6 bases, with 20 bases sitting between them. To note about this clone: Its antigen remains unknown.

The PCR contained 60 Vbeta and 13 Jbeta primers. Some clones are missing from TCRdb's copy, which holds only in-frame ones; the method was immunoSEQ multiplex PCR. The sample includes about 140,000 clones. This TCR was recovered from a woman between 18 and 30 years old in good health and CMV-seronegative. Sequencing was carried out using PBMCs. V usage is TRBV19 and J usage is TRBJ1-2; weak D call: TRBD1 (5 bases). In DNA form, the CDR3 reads TGTGCCAGTAGCACCCCAGGGCGTGTCGAAGATGGCTACACCTTC. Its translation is CASSTPGRVEDGYTF.